These 2 T cell receptor beta chains share one sample of origin, sequenced in a study of T cell changes during pregnancy in multiple sclerosis. Here immunoSEQ multiplex PCR was the method, and the copy in TCRdb shows in-frame clones only, minus some. Here the sample spans approximately 120,000 clones, roughly 95% being singletons. The material was peripheral blood, obtained after pregnancy. The receptors here all came from a female donor with multiple sclerosis, enrolled in a pregnancy study.

This clone appeared a few times. This chain joins TRBV30 and TRBJ1-1; possible D gene TRBD1, 5 bases. V lost 2 bases and J lost 1, with 17 bases in between. The CDR3 sequence is 16 residues long. Germline-derived CDR1 and CDR2 are GTSNPN and SVGIG (reference sequence). The CDR3 protein is CAWSPKRGTTNTEAFF. Written as DNA, the CDR3 is TGTGCCTGGAGTCCGAAGCGGGGCACAACGAACACTGAAGCTTTCTTT.

V and J are TRBV11-2 and TRBJ2-5; 9 bases match TRBD1. Germline CDR1 is SGHAT and CDR2 is FQNNGV. The trim removed 3 bases at V and 5 bases at J, leaving 4 bases unmatched. There are 14 residues in the CDR3. CDR3 bases: TGTGCCAGCAGCTTGGGACAGGGAACGGAGACCCAGTACTTC. This sequence encodes CASSLGQGTETQYF. The full variable domain, in which reference TRBV11-2 and TRBJ2-5 provide the parts outside the CDR3, is EAGVAQSPRYKIIEKRQSVAFWCNPISGHATLYWYQQILGQGPKLLIQFQNNGVVDDSQLPKDRFSAERLKGVDSTLKIQPAKLEDSAVYLCASSLGQGTETQYFGPGTRLLVL.